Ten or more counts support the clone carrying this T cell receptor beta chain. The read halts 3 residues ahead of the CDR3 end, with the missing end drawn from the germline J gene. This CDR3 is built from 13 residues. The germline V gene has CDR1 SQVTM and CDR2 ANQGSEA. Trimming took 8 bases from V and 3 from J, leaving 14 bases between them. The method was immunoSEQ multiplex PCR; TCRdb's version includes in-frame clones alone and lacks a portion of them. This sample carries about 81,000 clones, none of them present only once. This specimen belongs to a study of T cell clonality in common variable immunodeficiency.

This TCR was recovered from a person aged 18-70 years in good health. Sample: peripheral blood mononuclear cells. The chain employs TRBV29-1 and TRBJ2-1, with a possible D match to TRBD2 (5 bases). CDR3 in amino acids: CSSEGSDYNEQFF. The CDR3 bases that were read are TGCAGCTCTGAGGGTAGCGACTACAATGAG.